Reported below is one T cell receptor beta chain. Its antigen is undetermined. V was shortened by 5 bases and J by 0 bases, with 14 bases between the two germline ends. CDR3 length: 15 residues. The germline gives CDR1 PRHDT, CDR2 FYEKMQ (reference sequence). This record comes from a study of OX40 agonist ivuxolimab in advanced cancers. Regarding the study as a whole: Some patients without response likewise showed low normalized clonal expansion.

Using immunoSEQ multiplex PCR, the repertoire was profiled, and TCRdb retains in-frame clones only, with some absent. The top ten hold 9.5% to 12% of the sample, which has about 43,000 clones, roughly 94% seen once. Sequenced here: CD4+ or CD8+ T cells sorted from blood, sampled in a trial of the OX40 agonist ivuxolimab. The V and J genes are TRBV13 and TRBJ2-7, with a weak D call TRBD1 (6 bases). This sequence originates from an adult with an advanced solid tumor such as melanoma, head and neck, liver or kidney cancer. The CDR3 sequence: CASSPFRDISYEQYF. Here the CDR3 DNA reads TGTGCCAGCAGCCCATTCCGGGACATCTCCTACGAGCAGTACTTC.